This TCR beta chain stems from a study of vaccination effects on CD4 cells after COVID-19. Study details: Median timing of post-vaccine samples was 72 days after the second dose.

Expansion of antigen-specific CD4+ T cells with viral peptide pools was carried out by the ViraFEST assay before sequencing. Upon completion of 10 days in culture, CD4+ T cells were isolated. Two doses of either BNT162b2 or mRNA-1273 were given to each participant. Supplemented with around 9.6 IU/ml IL-2 and around 10 ug/ml peptides, roughly 2 million PBMC per well were kept in culture. IL-2 medium was substituted for half the medium on days 3 and 7. V was clipped by 0 bases and J by 1 base; unmatched bases: 2. This CDR3 is built from 15 residues. The germline V gene has CDR1 SGHKS and CDR2 YYEKEE (reference sequence). Concerning this clone: Antigen: not known.

This table comes from immunoSEQ multiplex PCR, and its TCRdb copy is limited to in-frame clones, with some not included. The profile shows 21,000 or so clones, around 77% of them singletons. The receptor's source is a human donor who received a COVID-19 vaccine. The V gene is TRBV5-5, the J gene TRBJ2-7; 9 bases agree with TRBD1. Sample: CD4+ T cells from PBMCs cultured with HCoV-229E spike peptides, taken after COVID-19 vaccination. The CDR3 DNA is TGTGCCAGCAGCTTGGCCGGGACAGGGTCCTACGAGCAGTACTTC. Its translation: CASSLAGTGSYEQYF.